Below, one T cell receptor (beta chain) is given with its context. The sample comes from a study of shared clonotypes between healthy human individuals. The DNA input per sorted-subset replicate PCR was about 190 ng, corresponding to 25,000 to 30,000 T cell genomes. The table came from immunoSEQ multiplex PCR; TCRdb's copy has only in-frame clones and leaves some out. The table lists over 2 million clones, less than 95% of them singletons. CDR1 and CDR2 (germline): MGHRA, YSYEKL. The CDR3 runs 14 residues. With 4 bases removed from V and 6 bases from J, the gap between germline ends came to 16 bases. Naive CD8 cells lacked CD45RO and underwent positive selection for CCR7, leaving out terminally differentiated effector memory CD45RA+ cells.

The sequenced material came from naive CD8+ T cells sorted from blood. The chain uses TRBV4-1 and TRBJ2-7; D unclear. The source is a man in his late teens or twenties in good health. The CDR3 bases are TGCGCCAGCAGCCCGACCGGACCTTTCGGCGAGCAGTACTTC. Protein product: CASSPTGPFGEQYF.